These 28 T cell receptor beta chains share one sample of origin, sequenced in a study of blood T cell repertoires in COVID-19. Measured with immunoSEQ multiplex PCR; TCRdb has only the in-frame clones, and not every one. The sample includes about 200,000 clones, over 60% of them seen just once. The sample taken for sequencing was peripheral blood. These receptors were collected from a woman in her 70s with acute or convalescent COVID-19.

The V call is TRBV4-1, the J call TRBJ2-7, with D maybe TRBD2 (7 bases). Germline V CDR1 and CDR2: MGHRA, YSYEKL. V was shortened by 4 bases and J by 5 bases, with 18 bases between the two germline ends. There are 15 residues in the CDR3. The CDR3 DNA follows: TGCGCCAGCAGCCGAAAGGGGGGGCCGACCGACGAGCAGTACTTC. Encoded protein: CASSRKGGPTDEQYF.

The chain couples TRBV5-1 to TRBJ2-4, with TRBD2 matching over 9 bases. The V segment lost 0 bases and the J segment 8 bases; nucleotides outside the gene matches: 6. Germline values: CDR1 SGHRS, CDR2 YFSETQ. The CDR3 length is 15 residues. CDR3 nucleotide sequence: TGCGCCAGCAGCTTGGTTAGCGGGAGATGGGACATTCAGTACTTC. The encoded protein is CASSLVSGRWDIQYF.

The rearrangement uses TRBV7-8 and TRBJ1-5; possible D gene TRBD1, 6 bases. The CDR3 spans 16 residues. Germline V gene data show CDR1 as SGHVS and CDR2 as FQNEAQ. V lost 3 bases, J lost 7 bases, and 19 bases lay in between. CDR3 amino acids: CASSFGGEQGGQPQHF. DNA for the CDR3: TGTGCCAGCAGCTTCGGGGGGGAACAGGGCGGCCAGCCCCAGCATTTT.

V is TRBV6-4 and J is TRBJ1-2, with no clear D. Trimming stripped 7 bases from V and 4 bases from J, with 16 bases between. CDR1 is MRHNA, CDR2 SNTAGT, per germline. CDR3 length: 14 amino acids. The CDR3 DNA reads TGTGCCAGCATATCACAACTGGGCACCTATGGCTACACCTTC. As protein: CASISQLGTYGYTF.

V and J are TRBV30 and TRBJ1-6; 7 bases map to TRBD1. Looked up from germline, CDR1 is GTSNPN and CDR2 is SVGIG (reference sequence). The CDR3 extends over 13 amino acids. Trimming at V came to 5 bases and at J to 8 bases, leaving 6 bases not matched to a gene. The CDR3 loop is CAWRDREDSPLHF. CDR3 DNA sequence: TGTGCCTGGCGTGACAGGGAAGATTCACCCCTCCACTTT.

The rearrangement links TRBV27 to TRBJ2-7; a possible D gene is TRBD1 (6 bases). The CDR3 spans 14 residues. V lost 3 bases to trimming and J lost 1 base, with 10 bases between them. Germline lookup yields CDR1 MNHEY and CDR2 SMNVEV (reference sequence). This CDR3 is CASSLGQTSYEQYF. The DNA of the CDR3 is TGTGCCAGCAGTTTGGGACAAACATCCTACGAGCAGTACTTC.

This clone was counted between two and nine times. V is TRBV19 and J is TRBJ2-2, with no clear D. V shed 6 bases and J shed 2 bases, with 4 bases lying between them. CDR1 and CDR2 from the germline V gene are LNHDA and SQIVND (reference sequence). The CDR3 extends over 12 amino acids. In DNA, the CDR3 is TGTGCCAGTAGATATAACACCGGGGAGCTGTTTTTT. It encodes CASRYNTGELFF.

The chain has TRBV19 and TRBJ2-3, with D perhaps matching TRBD2 (6 bases). V was shortened by 3 bases and J by 0 bases, with 13 bases between the two germline ends. CDR3 length: 16 residues. Per the germline V gene, CDR1 is LNHDA and CDR2 is SQIVND (reference sequence). In DNA, the CDR3 is TGTGCCAGTAGTATTGGGGGGTCTCCTAGCACAGATACGCAGTATTTT. Its translation is CASSIGGSPSTDTQYF.

Comments on this clone: The sample contains more than one DNA sequence encoding this CDR3. The rearrangement uses TRBV5-1 and TRBJ2-1, with 11 bases lining up with TRBD2. Germline values: CDR1 SGHRS, CDR2 YFSETQ. The CDR3 spans 15 residues. Trimming took 0 bases from V and 7 from J; bases not matched to a gene: 3. The CDR3, as DNA: TGCGCCAGCAGCTTGGAGCTAGCGGGAGGTAATGAGCAGTTCTTC. Its protein product is CASSLELAGGNEQFF.

This clone was picked up a small number of times. The chain links TRBV19 to TRBJ2-1, with 10 bases lining up with TRBD2. Trimming cost V 3 bases and J 7 bases; bases outside gene matches: 15. The length of the CDR3 is 18 residues. Germline V gene sequence: CDR1 LNHDA, CDR2 SQIVND (reference sequence). The CDR3 coding sequence is TGTGCCAGTAGTATGGGGTTTTCTAGCGGGAGACTGGGAAATGAGCAGTTCTTC. Its protein product is CASSMGFSSGRLGNEQFF.

V is TRBV10-3 and J is TRBJ2-5, with D possibly being TRBD2 (6 bases). This CDR3 is 14 amino acids long. Germline V gene sequence: CDR1 ENHRY, CDR2 SYGVKD. Trimming stripped 6 bases from V and 2 bases from J, with 13 bases between. CDR3 sequence (DNA): TGTGCCATCAGGCGGGATATTCTACAAGAGACCCAGTACTTC. It specifies CAIRRDILQETQYF.

The rearrangement links TRBV28 to TRBJ2-7; D might be TRBD1 (8 bases). V lost 6 bases and J 0 bases, leaving 12 bases between the germline ends. This CDR3 region has 14 residues. In germline, CDR1 is MDHEN, CDR2 SYDVKM. The CDR3 spells CASRYRGGSYEQYF. The CDR3, as DNA: TGTGCCAGCAGATACAGGGGGGGCTCCTACGAGCAGTACTTC.

The rearrangement uses TRBV7-9 and TRBJ2-2; 10 nucleotides match TRBD2. After removal of 1 base from V and 3 bases from J, the junction contained 2 bases not matched to a gene. CDR3 length: 16 amino acids. From germline, CDR1 is SEHNR and CDR2 FQNEAQ (reference sequence). CDR3 amino acids: CASSLVAGGYTGELFF. The CDR3 nucleotides are TGTGCCAGCAGCTTAGTAGCGGGAGGTTACACCGGGGAGCTGTTTTTT. The full variable domain, with the rest looked up from reference TRBV7-9 and TRBJ2-2, is DTGVSQNPRHKITKRGQNVTFRCDPISEHNRLYWYRQTLGQGPEFLTYFQNEAQLEKSRLLSDRFSAERPKGSFSTLEIQRTEQGDSAMYLCASSLVAGGYTGELFFGEGSRLTVL.

This chain joins TRBV10-3 and TRBJ1-5, with TRBD1 matching over 12 bases. The V gene's germline CDR1 is ENHRY and CDR2 SYGVKD. This CDR3 is 18 amino acids long. V gave up 2 bases and J gave up 2 bases; unmatched junction bases: 7. CDR3 in DNA: TGTGCCATCAGTGAGGGGACAGGGGGCACATCGGGCAATCAGCCCCAGCATTTT. Its translation: CAISEGTGGTSGNQPQHF.

The V and J genes are TRBV18 and TRBJ2-1; D possibly corresponds to TRBD1 (6 bases). Germline V lookup: CDR1 KGHSH, CDR2 LQKENI. The CDR3 consists of 15 residues. V was trimmed by 2 bases and J by 3 bases, leaving 11 bases between them. The CDR3 sequence: CASSPSGANYNEQFF. CDR3 bases: TGTGCCAGCTCACCATCAGGGGCCAACTACAATGAGCAGTTCTTC.

This sequence joins TRBV7-2 and TRBJ2-7; 10 bases are shared with TRBD2. V lost 2 bases, J lost 3 bases, and 13 bases stayed unmatched. Germline CDR1 reads SGHTA; CDR2 reads FQGNSA. This CDR3 is 18 amino acids long. The CDR3 spells CASSLSRTSGPHLYEQYF. In DNA, the CDR3 is TGTGCCAGCAGCTTAAGCAGGACTAGCGGTCCTCACCTCTACGAGCAGTACTTC.

This chain joins TRBV15 and TRBJ2-5, with no clear D. Germline-derived CDR1 and CDR2 are LNHNV and YYDKDF (reference sequence). V lost 1 base, J lost 5 bases, and 8 bases lay in between. The CDR3 extends over 13 amino acids. Here the CDR3 DNA reads TGTGCCACCAGCAGAGTCCCGTCGGAGACCCAGTACTTC. Translated: CATSRVPSETQYF. The variable domain in full, with the rest retrieved from reference TRBV15 and TRBJ2-5, is DAMVIQNPRYQVTQFGKPVTLSCSQTLNHNVMYWYQQKSSQAPKLLFHYYDKDFNNEADTPDNFQSRRPNTSFCFLDIRSPGLGDTAMYLCATSRVPSETQYFGPGTRLLVL.

This clone was seen a single time. CDR3 protein: CASALRGLQETQYF. Written as DNA, the CDR3 is TGTGCCAGCGCTCTGCGGGGGCTACAAGAGACCCAGTACTTC. The J gene is TRBJ2-5, the V gene TRBV5-4, with D possibly being TRBD2 (7 bases). Between the trimmed V and J ends, which lost 7 bases and 2 bases, there was a span of 15 bases. The germline V gene encodes CDR1 SGHNT and CDR2 YYREEE (reference sequence). The CDR3 spans 14 residues.

The chain carries TRBV18 and TRBJ2-1, with 7 bases aligning to TRBD2. CDR3 length: 18 amino acids. V lost 1 base, J lost 6 bases, and 15 bases stayed unmatched. CDR1 and CDR2 (germline): KGHSH, LQKENI. The CDR3 coding sequence is TGTGCCAGCTCACCACGGGGGACTACAACTGGAGGGCTCAATGAGCAGTTCTTC. It yields the protein CASSPRGTTTGGLNEQFF.

CDR3 nucleotides: TGTGCCAGCAGTTATCAACCCGGGACAGGCTACGAGCAGTACTTC. Translation gives CASSYQPGTGYEQYF. The chain combines TRBV6-2 or TRBV6-3 with TRBJ2-7; 8 bases fit TRBD1. Trimming cost V 3 bases and J 3 bases; bases outside gene matches: 7. CDR3 size: 15 residues. CDR1 and CDR2 from the germline V gene are MNHEY and SVGEGT.

The chain employs TRBV28 and TRBJ2-7, with TRBD2 identical over 15 bases. This CDR3 has 15 amino acids. Germline V lookup: CDR1 MDHEN, CDR2 SYDVKM. Trimming at V came to 2 bases and at J to 4 bases, leaving 0 bases not matched to a gene. The CDR3 nucleotides are TGTGCCAGCAGTTTAGGACTAGCGGGGGGGTACGAGCAGTACTTC. Translation: CASSLGLAGGYEQYF.

The chain recombines TRBV5-6 with TRBJ1-2; 9 bases fit TRBD1. The V gene end was trimmed by 0 bases and the J gene end by 7 bases; junction bases not matched to a gene: 1. The CDR3 is 13 amino acids. Germline lookup yields CDR1 SGHDT and CDR2 YYEEEE. The DNA of the CDR3 is TGTGCCAGCAGCTTGGCACAGGGGGCTGGCTACACCTTC. Amino acids: CASSLAQGAGYTF.

In the case of this clone: Mismatch with germline at one junction end may stem from a read error. V gene TRBV25-1 combines with J gene TRBJ1-3; D is uncertain. This CDR3 region has 11 residues. Germline V gene sequence: CDR1 MGHDK, CDR2 SYGVNS. The CDR3 DNA is TGTGCCAGCAGTGACCCCCCGGTATTTCATTTT. This translates into CASSDPPVFHF.

This clone was found a few times. The V gene is TRBV28, the J gene TRBJ1-4, with 8 positions matching TRBD1. This CDR3 is 15 amino acids long. The germline V gene has CDR1 MDHEN and CDR2 SYDVKM. V lost 1 base, J lost 11 bases, and 9 bases stayed unmatched. CDR3 DNA: TGTGCCAGCAGTTTATCCCTCGGACAGGGCGGGAAACTGTTTTTT. Its protein product is CASSLSLGQGGKLFF.

The chain has TRBV15 and TRBJ2-7; 8 bases align to TRBD1. The CDR3 runs 15 residues. Germline CDR1 and CDR2: LNHNV and YYDKDF (reference sequence). The V and J ends lost 0 bases and 3 bases, in that order; junction bases with no gene match: 4. As DNA, the CDR3 is TGTGCCACCAGCAGAGATCCGGGACAGGACTACGAGCAGTACTTC. It translates to CATSRDPGQDYEQYF.

V and J are TRBV10-2 and TRBJ2-1; 13 bases fit TRBD2. The CDR3 runs to 15 residues. Unmatched junction bases numbered 5, after V lost 8 bases and J lost 4 bases. The germline V gene encodes CDR1 WSHSY and CDR2 SAAADI. CDR3 loop: CASWGLAGWYNEQFF. The DNA of the CDR3 is TGCGCCAGCTGGGGACTAGCGGGATGGTACAATGAGCAGTTCTTC.

The DNA for the CDR3 is TGTGCCAGCACCCCTGTAGCGGGGGATCAGCCCCAGCATTTT. Translated: CASTPVAGDQPQHF. The chain carries TRBV2 and TRBJ1-5; D might be TRBD1 (5 bases). Deletions cut 7 bases from V and 5 bases from J, with 15 bases between. This CDR3 region has 14 residues. Germline lookup yields CDR1 SNHLY and CDR2 FYNNEI.

This chain uses TRBV21-1 with TRBJ2-2; TRBD2 reflects the table's D call only, with no check against the DNA. TRBV21-1 is reported as a pseudogene. The CDR3 runs to 17 residues. CDR3 amino acids: CASSSNEGLAFTGELFF. The CDR3 DNA sequence: TGTGCCAGCAGCTCAAACGAGGGACTAGCGTTCACCGGGGAGCTGTTTTTT.